The entry that follows covers one T cell receptor beta chain sequence. Extracted RNA was reverse transcribed, and the resulting cDNA served as sequencing template. The data were produced by immunoSEQ multiplex PCR, yet TCRdb's version contains in-frame clones alone and is incomplete. The table records approximately 91,000 clones, about 40% of them present only once. The data stem from a study of CD8+ T cells in alopecia areata. The V gene lost 5 bases and the J gene lost 2 bases, with 10 bases spanning the gap. CDR1 and CDR2 (germline): SQVTM, ANQGSEA. The length of the CDR3 is 12 residues. The chain links TRBV29-1 to TRBJ2-7, with TRBD2 as a possible D gene (6 bases). Sequenced material: CD4+ T cells sorted from blood. The source of this sequence is a human donor with alopecia areata. The CDR3 sequence: CSVRRGTYEQYF. As DNA, the CDR3 is TGCAGCGTTAGGCGGGGAACCTACGAGCAGTACTTC.